These T cell receptor beta chains were read from a single sample in a study of blood T cell repertoires in COVID-19. Clones were sequenced by immunoSEQ multiplex PCR, and TCRdb holds only the in-frame ones, with some missing. The sample lists a few hundred thousand clones, roughly 84% occurring once. Sample: PBMCs or T cells enriched from blood (not recorded which). The source is a woman between 40 and 50 years old who had recovered from COVID-19. Both conserved end residues are part of each CDR3. Fields, in order: clone size, V gene, J gene, CDR3 protein. Clone size is given for some rows only: seen once, a few or many times, or a class if the clone is expanded.

NA,TRBV19,TRBJ1-2,CASSSPNSRQGINYGYTF
once,TRBV4-1,TRBJ1-5,CASSQVFRTDNQPQHF
once,TRBV5-1,TRBJ1-4,CASSYLGQGAEKLFF
few,TRBV3-1/TRBV3-2,TRBJ2-4,CASSPGTGKNIQYF
NA,TRBV4-1,TRBJ1-1,CASSQGLGRVNTEAFF
NA,TRBV5-6,TRBJ2-5,CASSRPRDRQETQYF
NA,TRBV30,TRBJ1-5,CALGQGINQPQHF
NA,TRBV5-1,TRBJ2-5,CASSLGGTGETQYF
NA,TRBV27,TRBJ1-1,CASSLFRGSEAFF
NA,TRBV7-2,TRBJ1-5,CASSSPGTGRDQPQHF
NA,TRBV4-2,TRBJ1-4,CASSQGQQTPVATNEKLFF
NA,TRBV28,TRBJ2-5,CASSAPWGGGETQYF
NA,TRBV5-6,TRBJ1-6,CASSSGRGSPLHF
NA,TRBV11-3,TRBJ2-5,CASSLGTSATRETQYF
NA,TRBV7-9,TRBJ1-6,CASSSGGALHF
once,TRBV29-1,TRBJ2-6,CSVASQGAGGANVLTF
NA,TRBV5-8,TRBJ1-4,CASSFPGTGDEKLFF
once,TRBV3-1/TRBV3-2,TRBJ2-2,CASSQSGAHGELFF
NA,TRBV27,TRBJ1-6,CASSLAYNNSPLHF
NA,TRBV29-1,TRBJ2-1,CSAHVGDREQFF
NA,TRBV6-5,TRBJ2-2,CASSRQGATGELFF
once,TRBV7-9,TRBJ2-1,CASLDRFENEQFF
NA,TRBV7-6,TRBJ1-4,CASSLGVREEKLFF
NA,TRBV28,TRBJ1-5,CASSLGRGPLSNQPQHF
NA,TRBV12-5,TRBJ1-5,CASGVGQPSNQPQHF
NA,TRBV29-1,TRBJ2-7,CSVDGGGRGSSYEQYF
NA,TRBV7-3,TRBJ1-4,CASSETGGVIEKLFF
NA,TRBV5-1,TRBJ2-7,CASSSETSGSYEQYF